Following are 7 T cell receptor beta chains from one sample sequenced in a study of cytomegalovirus exposure and HLA in healthy donors. In the PCR, 60 Vbeta and 13 Jbeta primers were used. The table came from immunoSEQ multiplex PCR; TCRdb's copy has only in-frame clones and leaves some out. The data hold 150,000 or so clones, with over 65% observed a single time. The sequenced sample was PBMCs. The receptor set was obtained from a man in his late teens or twenties in good health and CMV-seropositive.

The rearrangement uses TRBV7-9 and TRBJ2-1; a weak D match, TRBD2 (7 bases). Trimming cost V 5 bases and J 6 bases, with 14 bases left between them. Germline V CDR1 and CDR2: SEHNR, FQNEAQ (reference sequence). There are 14 residues in the CDR3. As DNA, the CDR3 is TGTGCCAGCAGCCGGAATGGGGGGGCCAATGAGCAGTTCTTC. Translating it yields CASSRNGGANEQFF.

V and J are TRBV6-1 and TRBJ1-3, with 7 bases lining up with TRBD1. The CDR3 is 16 amino acids. Per germline, CDR1 MNHNS and CDR2 SASEGT. Trimming took 3 bases from V and 2 from J; bases not matched to a gene: 7. In nucleotides, the CDR3 is TGTGCCAGCAGTGAGACACAGGGGTCCCCTGGAAACACCATATATTTT. Translation: CASSETQGSPGNTIYF.

The rearrangement uses TRBV7-2 and TRBJ2-1; D possibly corresponds to TRBD2 (6 bases). From germline, CDR1 is SGHTA and CDR2 FQGNSA. The CDR3 sequence is 16 residues long. Trimming removed 5 bases from V and 1 base from J, with 15 bases in between. In DNA form, the CDR3 reads TGTGCCAGCAGCCCAGGCCCCCGGGAGTCCTACAATGAGCAGTTCTTC. It translates to CASSPGPRESYNEQFF.

The chain uses TRBV28 and TRBJ2-1, with D unresolved. Germline V gene lookup returns CDR1 MDHEN and CDR2 SYDVKM. V was clipped by 5 bases and J by 1 base, with 15 bases between them. This CDR3 has 16 amino acids. CDR3 coding DNA: TGTGCCAGCAGTCCCGTAGACACCAAATCCTACAATGAGCAGTTCTTC. This translates into CASSPVDTKSYNEQFF.

This rearrangement joins TRBV6-1 to TRBJ1-2, with 9 bases lining up with TRBD1. Germline-derived CDR1 and CDR2 are MNHNS and SASEGT. The CDR3 is made up of 12 amino acids. J was trimmed by 8 bases and V by 5 bases; bases with no gene match: 3. The CDR3 sequence is CASSQDRGGYTF. CDR3 nucleotides: TGTGCCAGCAGTCAGGACAGGGGCGGCTACACCTTC.

This clone turned up a few times. V usage is TRBV27 and J usage is TRBJ2-6; D might be TRBD1 (5 bases). V lost 7 bases, J lost 0 bases, and 10 bases lay in between. This CDR3 region has 15 residues. Germline loops: CDR1 MNHEY, CDR2 SMNVEV (reference sequence). The CDR3 nucleotides are TGTGCCAGCACCACAGGAAGCTCTGGGGCCAACGTCCTGACTTTC. It is translated as CASTTGSSGANVLTF.

This clone was seen a handful of times. J is TRBJ1-3 and V is TRBV28; TRBD1 matches at 7 bases. Trimming took 0 bases from V and 2 from J; bases not matched to a gene: 4. Germline assignment: CDR1 MDHEN and CDR2 SYDVKM. The CDR3 consists of 16 residues. The CDR3 is CASSLWAGGTGNTIYF. CDR3 DNA: TGTGCCAGCAGTTTATGGGCAGGGGGAACTGGAAACACCATATATTTT.